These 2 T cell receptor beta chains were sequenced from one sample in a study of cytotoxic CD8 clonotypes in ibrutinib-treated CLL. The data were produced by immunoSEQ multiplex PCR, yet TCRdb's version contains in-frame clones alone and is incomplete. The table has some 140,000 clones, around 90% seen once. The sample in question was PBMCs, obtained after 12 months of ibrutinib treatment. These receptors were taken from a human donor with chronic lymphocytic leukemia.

The CDR3 DNA sequence: TGCAGCGTTGTGTTTTTATTGGACAGCAAAAACATTCAGTACTTC. It specifies CSVVFLLDSKNIQYF. V is TRBV29-1 and J is TRBJ2-4; the D gene is possibly TRBD1 (6 bases). The CDR3 length is 15 residues. The V end lost 4 bases, the J end lost 3 bases, and 16 bases lay between the germline ends. CDR1 is SQVTM, CDR2 ANQGSEA, per germline.

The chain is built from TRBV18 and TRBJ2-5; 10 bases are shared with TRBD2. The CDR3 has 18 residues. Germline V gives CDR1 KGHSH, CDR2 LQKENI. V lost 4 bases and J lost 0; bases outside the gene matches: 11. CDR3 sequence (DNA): TGTGCCAGCTCACAGGACTATGGGACTAGCGCGTACCAAGAGACCCAGTACTTC. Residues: CASSQDYGTSAYQETQYF.